Listed here are 17 T cell receptor beta chains from one sample, sequenced in a study of T-cell reconstitution after alpha-beta-depleted transplantation in children. A TCRbeta library incorporating unique molecular identifiers was prepared. TCRdb re-called the PCR reads with MiXCR, one entry per CDR3 protein. The sample carries some 200,000 distinct CDR3 sequences, 8% to 9.5% recorded once. The sample consisted of PBMCs from the stem cell graft donor, taken from the stem cell graft. These receptors were obtained from a human donor who donated a stem cell graft to a child with acute lymphoblastic leukemia.

This clonotype showed up many times. The V and J genes are TRBV10-3 and TRBJ1-6; 7 positions match TRBD1. This CDR3 is built from 15 residues. V lost 2 bases and J lost 6; bases outside the gene matches: 4. CDR1 is ENHRY and CDR2 is SYGVKD in the germline V gene. The CDR3: CAISEDREVNSPLHF. CDR3 nucleotide sequence: TGTGCCATCAGTGAGGACAGGGAAGTTAATTCACCCCTCCACTTT.

As to this clonotype: A read error may be the cause here, since a much bigger clone is one base away. Without the conserved terminal phenylalanine or tryptophan, this CDR3 likely stems from a read error. V usage is TRBV20-1 and J usage is TRBJ1-2, with D possibly TRBD1 on 5 matching bases. Germline V gene lookup returns CDR1 DFQATT and CDR2 SNEGSKA (reference sequence). Trimming shortened V by 3 bases and J by 2 bases, and 16 bases separated the two germline ends. The CDR3 is made up of 15 amino acids. CDR3 in amino acids: CSASEWGSTNYGYTC. CDR3 DNA: TGCAGTGCTAGTGAGTGGGGCAGTACGAACTATGGCTACACCTGC.

V usage is TRBV15 and J usage is TRBJ1-2, with a possible D match to TRBD1 (6 bases). The length of the CDR3 is 13 residues. CDR1 and CDR2 from the germline V gene are LNHNV and YYDKDF (reference sequence). Trimming pared 3 bases from V and 8 bases from J, leaving 13 bases between. CDR3 residues: CATSSTGGRGYTF. In DNA, the CDR3 is TGTGCCACCAGCAGTACGGGGGGGCGCGGCTACACCTTC.

This chain joins TRBV5-1 and TRBJ2-3; 9 positions agree with TRBD2. Trimming removed 0 bases from V and 2 bases from J; junction bases left unmatched: 7. From germline, CDR1 is SGHRS and CDR2 YFSETQ. This CDR3 is built from 17 residues. CDR3 residues: CASSLGASGAITDTQYF. For the CDR3, the DNA is TGCGCCAGCAGCTTGGGGGCTAGCGGGGCGATCACAGATACGCAGTATTTT.

This chain connects TRBV7-9 to TRBJ1-1; 8 nucleotides match TRBD1. The J segment lost 8 bases and the V segment lost 5 bases, leaving 4 bases of the junction unmatched. The germline gives CDR1 SEHNR, CDR2 FQNEAQ (reference sequence). CDR3 length equals 12 residues. The CDR3 DNA reads as TGTGCCAGCAGCCCTTGGACAGGGGAAGCTTTCTTT. Translating it yields CASSPWTGEAFF.

This clonotype was counted ten times or more. V is TRBV27 and J is TRBJ2-7, with D possibly matching TRBD1 (6 bases). With 7 bases removed from V and 0 bases from J, the gap between germline ends came to 16 bases. CDR3 length equals 15 residues. Germline CDR1 is MNHEY and CDR2 is SMNVEV (reference sequence). The DNA for the CDR3 is TGTGCCAGCAAGGTAGGGCAGGACAGCTCCTACGAGCAGTACTTC. It is translated as CASKVGQDSSYEQYF.

This clonotype was counted between two and nine times. The chain joins TRBV5-1 to TRBJ2-7, with 10 bases matching TRBD1. The CDR3 is 14 residues long. V dropped 5 bases and J dropped 2; count of bases not matched to a gene: 4. From germline, CDR1 is SGHRS and CDR2 YFSETQ. The CDR3 is CASSSDRGTYEQYF. The CDR3 nucleotides are TGCGCCAGCAGTTCGGACAGGGGGACCTACGAGCAGTACTTC.

This clonotype occurred a few times. The chain joins TRBV27 to TRBJ2-5; 7 positions agree with TRBD1. Trimming cost V 5 bases and J 1 base; bases outside gene matches: 4. Per germline, CDR1 MNHEY and CDR2 SMNVEV (reference sequence). The CDR3 is made up of 14 amino acids. CDR3 nucleotides: TGTGCCAGCAGTACACGACAGGGCCAAGAGACCCAGTACTTC. Encoded protein: CASSTRQGQETQYF.

This clonotype was recorded many times. The chain has TRBV20-1 and TRBJ2-7; D not certain. V was pared by 1 base and J by 7 bases, with 11 bases between. This CDR3 spans 12 amino acids. Germline CDR1 is DFQATT and CDR2 is SNEGSKA (reference sequence). The CDR3: CSARVKGWEQYF. The CDR3, as DNA: TGCAGTGCTAGAGTGAAAGGATGGGAGCAGTACTTC.

This clonotype was recorded a few times. The V gene is TRBV5-1, the J gene TRBJ1-1; D gene uncertain. Germline V lookup: CDR1 SGHRS, CDR2 YFSETQ. V was shortened by 1 base and J by 4 bases, with 11 bases between the two germline ends. There are 14 residues in the CDR3. The CDR3 DNA follows: TGCGCCAGCAGCTTGTCAGCGGGGAGCACTGAAGCTTTCTTT. It yields the protein CASSLSAGSTEAFF. Using reference TRBV5-1 and TRBJ1-1 for the parts outside the CDR3, the full variable domain is KAGVTQTPRYLIKTRGQQVTLSCSPISGHRSVSWYQQTPGQGLQFLFEYFSETQRNKGNFPGRFSGRQFSNSRSEMNVSTLELGDSALYLCASSLSAGSTEAFFGQGTRLTVV.

This clonotype was seen a handful of times. The junction shows a germline mismatch at one end, possibly a read error. V is TRBV20-1 and J is TRBJ2-1; 13 bases agree with TRBD2. CDR1 DFQATT and CDR2 SNEGSKA come from the germline V gene (reference sequence). The CDR3 is 17 residues long. CDR3 protein: CCAGGLAGASDRVEQFF. The CDR3 region has the DNA TGCTGTGCTGGAGGACTAGCGGGGGCTTCCGACCGAGTGGAGCAGTTCTTC.

This clonotype was picked up a small number of times. V and J are TRBV5-1 and TRBJ2-1, with a possible D match to TRBD1 (6 bases). The CDR3 is 14 residues long. V lost 4 bases and J 9 bases, leaving 17 bases between the germline ends. CDR1 and CDR2 from the germline V gene are SGHRS and YFSETQ. The CDR3 sequence is CASSRGAGATEQFF. The CDR3 DNA is TGCGCCAGCAGCAGGGGAGCAGGGGCTACTGAGCAGTTCTTC.

This clonotype has more than one count but fewer than ten. This chain connects TRBV29-1 to TRBJ2-2, with a tentative D call TRBD1 (6 bases). V was clipped by 7 bases and J by 5 bases, with 17 bases between them. The CDR3 is 14 residues long. Germline CDR1 reads SQVTM; CDR2 reads ANQGSEA. The CDR3 DNA sequence: TGCAGCGGAACAGGGTCGGTTGGGACCGGGGAGCTGTTTTTT. It codes for CSGTGSVGTGELFF.

V usage is TRBV5-6 and J usage is TRBJ1-4, with 7 bases matching TRBD1. Germline CDR1 is SGHDT and CDR2 is YYEEEE. The CDR3 loop spans 15 amino acids. V was clipped by 3 bases and J by 3 bases; unmatched bases: 5. CDR3 sequence reads: CASSWDSKSNEKLFF. The CDR3 DNA reads TGTGCCAGCAGCTGGGACAGCAAGTCTAATGAAAAACTGTTTTTT.

Notes on this clonotype: An end of the junction differs from the germline gene, which may be a read error. V is TRBV6-5 and J is TRBJ2-3, with D possibly TRBD2 on 6 matching bases. Germline CDR1 is MNHEY and CDR2 is SVGAGI. CDR3 length: 13 amino acids. The CDR3: CAISSTSTDTQYF. The DNA for the CDR3 is TGTGCCATCAGTTCGACTAGTACGGATACGCAGTATTTT.

The rearrangement links TRBV20-1 to TRBJ1-2, with 7 bases aligning to TRBD1. The V and J ends lost 3 bases and 6 bases, in that order; junction bases with no gene match: 19. The CDR3 is made up of 17 amino acids. CDR1 is DFQATT and CDR2 is SNEGSKA in the germline V gene (reference sequence). The CDR3 region is CSARGLGQGGAGHGYTF. CDR3 nucleotides: TGCAGTGCTAGGGGGCTAGGGCAGGGGGGGGCAGGTCATGGCTACACCTTC.

There are many counts of this clonotype. The gene calls are TRBV3-1 and TRBJ2-1; D is undetermined. The germline V gene encodes CDR1 LGHDT and CDR2 YNNKEL (reference sequence). V lost 4 bases and J 7 bases, leaving 8 bases between the germline ends. The CDR3 loop spans 12 amino acids. CDR3 coding DNA: TGTGCCAGCAGCCGGGGTGGGAATGAGCAGTTCTTC. It encodes CASSRGGNEQFF.